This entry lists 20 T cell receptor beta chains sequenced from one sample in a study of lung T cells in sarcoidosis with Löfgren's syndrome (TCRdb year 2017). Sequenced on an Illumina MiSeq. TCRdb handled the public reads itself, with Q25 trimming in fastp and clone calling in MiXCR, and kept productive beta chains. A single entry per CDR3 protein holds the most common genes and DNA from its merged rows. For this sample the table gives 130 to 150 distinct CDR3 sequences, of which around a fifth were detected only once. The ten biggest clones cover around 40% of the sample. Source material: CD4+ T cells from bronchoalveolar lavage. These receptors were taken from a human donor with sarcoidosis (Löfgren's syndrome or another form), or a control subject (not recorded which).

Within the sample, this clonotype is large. The CDR3 DNA is TGCGCCAGCAGCCAGGACCAACAGGCTGGAGAGACCCAGTACTTC. It yields the protein CASSQDQQAGETQYF. V is TRBV4-3 and J is TRBJ2-5, with a tentative D call TRBD1 (5 bases). Germline CDR1 is LGHNA and CDR2 is YSLEER. The CDR3 spans 15 residues. Trimming took 3 bases from V and 4 from J, leaving 15 bases between them.

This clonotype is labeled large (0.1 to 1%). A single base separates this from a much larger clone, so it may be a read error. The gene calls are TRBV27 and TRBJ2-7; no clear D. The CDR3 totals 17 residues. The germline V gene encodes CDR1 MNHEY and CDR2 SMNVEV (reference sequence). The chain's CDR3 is CASSLDSPQFGSYEQCF. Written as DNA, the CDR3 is TGTGCCAGCAGTTTAGATTCCCCTCAATTCGGCTCCTACGAGCAGTGCTTC.

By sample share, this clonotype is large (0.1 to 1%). The CDR3 is CASSPNSGSYEQYF. The CDR3 coding sequence is TGTGCCAGCTCACCAAACTCAGGGAGCTACGAGCAGTACTTC. This chain joins TRBV18 and TRBJ2-7; perhaps D is TRBD1 or TRBD2 (5 bases each). Germline CDR1 is KGHSH and CDR2 is LQKENI. Between the trimmed V and J ends, which lost 2 bases and 3 bases, there was a span of 11 bases. The length of the CDR3 is 14 residues.

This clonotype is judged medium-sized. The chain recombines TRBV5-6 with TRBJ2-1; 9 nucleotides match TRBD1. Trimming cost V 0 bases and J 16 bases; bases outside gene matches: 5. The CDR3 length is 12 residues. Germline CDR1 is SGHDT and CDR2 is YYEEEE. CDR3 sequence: CASSLGDRVYFF. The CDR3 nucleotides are TGTGCCAGCAGCTTGGGGGACAGGGTGTATTTCTTC.

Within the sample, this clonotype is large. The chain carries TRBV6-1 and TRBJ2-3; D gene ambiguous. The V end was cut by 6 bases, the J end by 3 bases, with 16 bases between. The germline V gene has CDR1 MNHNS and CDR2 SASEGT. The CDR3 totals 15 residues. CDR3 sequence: CASRITLVGTDTQYF. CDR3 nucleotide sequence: TGTGCCAGCAGAATTACCCTAGTTGGTACAGATACGCAGTATTTT.

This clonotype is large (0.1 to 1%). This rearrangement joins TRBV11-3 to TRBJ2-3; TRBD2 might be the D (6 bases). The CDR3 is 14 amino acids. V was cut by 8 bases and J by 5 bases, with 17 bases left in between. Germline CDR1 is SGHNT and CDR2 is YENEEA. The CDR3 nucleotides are TGTGCCAGCGGCACCGGGAGAGAAGGAGATACGCAGTATTTT. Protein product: CASGTGREGDTQYF.

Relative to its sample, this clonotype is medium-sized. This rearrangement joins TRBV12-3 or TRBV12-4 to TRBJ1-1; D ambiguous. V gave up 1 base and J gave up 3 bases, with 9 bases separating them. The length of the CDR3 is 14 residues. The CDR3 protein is CASSLVSGDTEAFF. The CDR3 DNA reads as TGTGCCAGCAGTTTAGTTTCGGGCGACACTGAAGCTTTCTTT.

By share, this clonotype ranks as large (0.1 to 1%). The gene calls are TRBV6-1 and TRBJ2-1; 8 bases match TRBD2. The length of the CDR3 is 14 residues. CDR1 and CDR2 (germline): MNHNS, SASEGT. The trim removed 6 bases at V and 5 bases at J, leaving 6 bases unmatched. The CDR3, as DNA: TGTGCCAGCAGAGACGCGGGGGGTCACAATGAGCAGTTCTTC. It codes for CASRDAGGHNEQFF.

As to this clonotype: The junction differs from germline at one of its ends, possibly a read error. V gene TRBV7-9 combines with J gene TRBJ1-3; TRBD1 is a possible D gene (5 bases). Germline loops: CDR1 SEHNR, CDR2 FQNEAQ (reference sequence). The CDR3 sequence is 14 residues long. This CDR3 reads CAIGGERGGNTIYF. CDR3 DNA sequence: TGTGCCATAGGAGGAGAGAGGGGAGGAAACACCATATATTTC. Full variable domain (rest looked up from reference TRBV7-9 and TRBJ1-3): DTGVSQNPRHKITKRGQNVTFRCDPISEHNRLYWYRQTLGQGPEFLTYFQNEAQLEKSRLLSDRFSAERPKGSFSTLEIQRTEQGDSAMYLCAIGGERGGNTIYFGEGSWLTVV.

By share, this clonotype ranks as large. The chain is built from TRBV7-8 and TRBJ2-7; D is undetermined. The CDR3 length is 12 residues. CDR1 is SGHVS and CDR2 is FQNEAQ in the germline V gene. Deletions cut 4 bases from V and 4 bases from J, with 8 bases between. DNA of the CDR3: TGTGCCAGCAGCTCCCCCGGTTACGAGCAGTACTTC. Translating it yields CASSSPGYEQYF.

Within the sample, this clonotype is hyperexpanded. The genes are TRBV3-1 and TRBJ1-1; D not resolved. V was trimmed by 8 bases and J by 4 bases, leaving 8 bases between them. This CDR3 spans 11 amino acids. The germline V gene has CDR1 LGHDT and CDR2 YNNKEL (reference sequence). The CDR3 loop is CASASFTEAFF. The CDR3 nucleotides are TGTGCCAGCGCAAGTTTCACTGAAGCTTTCTTT.

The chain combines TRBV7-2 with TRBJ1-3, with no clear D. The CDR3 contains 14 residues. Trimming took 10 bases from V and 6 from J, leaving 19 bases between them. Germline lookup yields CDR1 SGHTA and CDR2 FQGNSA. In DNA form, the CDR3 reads TGTGCCACAGGAGGAGAGAGGGTAGTAAACACCATATATTTT. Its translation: CATGGERVVNTIYF.

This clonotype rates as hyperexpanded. CDR3 region: CASSYRPNTEAFF. The CDR3, as DNA: TGTGCCAGCAGTTACCGCCCGAACACTGAAGCTTTCTTT. J is TRBJ1-1 and V is TRBV6-6; D is uncertain. CDR1 is MNHNY, CDR2 SVGAGI, per germline (reference sequence). This CDR3 comprises 13 residues. Trimming removed 2 bases at V and 1 base at J, with 5 bases between.

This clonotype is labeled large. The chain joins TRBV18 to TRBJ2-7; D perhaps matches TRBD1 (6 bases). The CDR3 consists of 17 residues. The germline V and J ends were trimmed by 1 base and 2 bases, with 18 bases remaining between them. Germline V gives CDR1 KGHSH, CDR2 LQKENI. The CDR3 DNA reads TGTGCCAGCTCACCACTGCCGCCGGGACAAAGAACCTACGAGCAGTACTTC. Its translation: CASSPLPPGQRTYEQYF.

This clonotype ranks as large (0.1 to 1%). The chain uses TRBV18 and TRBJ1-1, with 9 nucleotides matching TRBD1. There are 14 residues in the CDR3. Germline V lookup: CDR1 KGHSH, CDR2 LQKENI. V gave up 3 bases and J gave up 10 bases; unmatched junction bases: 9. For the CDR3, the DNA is TGTGCCAGCTCACCTGTCCCGGGACAGGGATCAGCTTTCTTT. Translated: CASSPVPGQGSAFF.

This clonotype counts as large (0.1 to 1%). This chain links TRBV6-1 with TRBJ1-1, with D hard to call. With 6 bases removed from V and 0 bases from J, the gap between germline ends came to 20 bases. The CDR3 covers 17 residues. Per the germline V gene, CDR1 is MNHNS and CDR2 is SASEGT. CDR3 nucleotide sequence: TGTGCCAGCAGCCCCACCGTCCGGAGAGGGTTGAACACTGAAGCTTTCTTT. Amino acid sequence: CASSPTVRRGLNTEAFF.

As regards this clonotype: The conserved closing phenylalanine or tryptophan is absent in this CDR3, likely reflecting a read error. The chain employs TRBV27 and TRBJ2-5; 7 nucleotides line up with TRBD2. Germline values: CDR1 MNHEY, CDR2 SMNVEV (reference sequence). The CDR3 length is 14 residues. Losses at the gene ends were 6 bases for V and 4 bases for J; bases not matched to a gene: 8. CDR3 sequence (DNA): TGTGCCAGCAGCTTAGGTCCGGGGGGAGAGACCCAGTACATC. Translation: CASSLGPGGETQYI.

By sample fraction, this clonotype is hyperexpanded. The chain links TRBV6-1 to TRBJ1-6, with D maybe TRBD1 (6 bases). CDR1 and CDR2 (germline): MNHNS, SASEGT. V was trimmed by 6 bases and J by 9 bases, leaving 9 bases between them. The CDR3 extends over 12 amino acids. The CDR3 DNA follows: TGTGCCAGCAGGACAGGTATTTCACCCCTCCACTTT. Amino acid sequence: CASRTGISPLHF.

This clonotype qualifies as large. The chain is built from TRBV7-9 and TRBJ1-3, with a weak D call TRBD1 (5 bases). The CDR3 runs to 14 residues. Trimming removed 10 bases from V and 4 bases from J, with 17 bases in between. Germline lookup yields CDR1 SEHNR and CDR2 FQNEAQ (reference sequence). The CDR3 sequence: CATGGERGGNTIYF. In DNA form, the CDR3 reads TGTGCCACAGGAGGAGAGAGGGGAGGAAACACCATATATTTT.

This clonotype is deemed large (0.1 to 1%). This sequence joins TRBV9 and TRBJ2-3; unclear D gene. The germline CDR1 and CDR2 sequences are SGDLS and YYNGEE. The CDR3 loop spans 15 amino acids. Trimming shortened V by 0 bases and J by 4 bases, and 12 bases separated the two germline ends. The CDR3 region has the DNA TGTGCCAGCAGCGTAGAGGCAGCCATAGCAGATACGCAGTATTTT. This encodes CASSVEAAIADTQYF.